This T cell receptor beta chain was obtained from a study of T cells in localized non-small cell lung cancer. Only in-frame clones appear in the TCRdb table, and some are missing; sequencing was by immunoSEQ multiplex PCR. Of about 25,000 clones detected, about 87% appear once; the ten largest clones hold about 9.4%. The germline V gene encodes CDR1 SGHAT and CDR2 FQNNGV. Trimming removed 2 bases at V and 2 bases at J, with 8 bases between. The CDR3 runs to 14 residues. The input for sequencing was peripheral blood mononuclear cells, taken before any cancer treatment. The TCR comes from a woman aged 35 to 75 with stage III lung adenocarcinoma. V gene TRBV11-2 combines with J gene TRBJ2-3, with D unresolved. In nucleotides, the CDR3 is TGTGCCAGCAGCTTACAGCTAACCACAGATACGCAGTATTTT. It codes for CASSLQLTTDTQYF.